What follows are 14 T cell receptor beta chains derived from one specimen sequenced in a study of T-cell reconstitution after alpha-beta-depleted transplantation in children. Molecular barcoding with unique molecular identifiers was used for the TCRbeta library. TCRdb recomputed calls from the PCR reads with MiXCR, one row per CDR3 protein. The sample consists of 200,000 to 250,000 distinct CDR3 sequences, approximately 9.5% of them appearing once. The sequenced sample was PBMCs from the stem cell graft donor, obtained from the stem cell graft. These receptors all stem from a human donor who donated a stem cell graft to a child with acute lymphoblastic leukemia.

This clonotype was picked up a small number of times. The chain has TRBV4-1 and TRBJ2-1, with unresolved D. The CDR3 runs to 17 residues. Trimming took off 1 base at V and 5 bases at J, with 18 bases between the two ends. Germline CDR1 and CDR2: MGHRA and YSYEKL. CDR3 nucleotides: TGCGCCAGCAGCCAAGGGGTTTGGAAAAGGGTACACAATGAGCAGTTCTTC. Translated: CASSQGVWKRVHNEQFF.

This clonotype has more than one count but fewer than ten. The CDR3 here is CSASGFGSSSTDTQYF. The CDR3 DNA reads TGCAGTGCTAGCGGTTTTGGAAGCTCTAGCACAGATACGCAGTATTTT. The chain links TRBV20-1 to TRBJ2-3, with D unclear. V was shortened by 3 bases and J by 0 bases, with 16 bases between the two germline ends. Germline V gives CDR1 DFQATT, CDR2 SNEGSKA (reference sequence). The CDR3 is made up of 16 amino acids.

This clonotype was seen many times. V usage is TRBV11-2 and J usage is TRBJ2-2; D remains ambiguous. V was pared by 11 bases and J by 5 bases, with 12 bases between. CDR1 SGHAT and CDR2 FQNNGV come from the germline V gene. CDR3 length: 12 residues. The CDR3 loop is CAGRPVTGELFF. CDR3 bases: TGTGCCGGTAGGCCCGTGACCGGGGAGCTGTTTTTT.

Written as DNA, the CDR3 is TGTGCCAGCAGCCCCCGGGACCTGTCCTACGAGCAGTACTTC. This gives the protein CASSPRDLSYEQYF. The rearrangement joins TRBV4-2 to TRBJ2-7; either TRBD1 or TRBD2 may fit D (5 bases each). This CDR3 is built from 14 residues. V lost 4 bases, J lost 1 base, and 11 bases lay in between. CDR1 LGHNA and CDR2 YNFKEQ come from the germline V gene.

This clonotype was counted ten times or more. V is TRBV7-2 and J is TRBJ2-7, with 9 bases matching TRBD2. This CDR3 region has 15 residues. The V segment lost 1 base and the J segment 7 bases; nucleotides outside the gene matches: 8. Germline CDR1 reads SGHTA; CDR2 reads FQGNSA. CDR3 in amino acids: CASSLVAGVAGEQYF. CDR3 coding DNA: TGTGCCAGCAGCTTAGTAGCGGGGGTAGCGGGGGAGCAGTACTTC.

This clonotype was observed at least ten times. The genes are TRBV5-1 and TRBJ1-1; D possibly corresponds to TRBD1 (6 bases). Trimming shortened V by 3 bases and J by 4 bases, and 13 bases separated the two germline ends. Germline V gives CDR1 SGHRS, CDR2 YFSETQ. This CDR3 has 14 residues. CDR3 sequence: CASSWQGSGTEAFF. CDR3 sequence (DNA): TGCGCCAGCAGCTGGCAGGGGTCCGGCACTGAAGCTTTCTTT.

This chain's CDR3 is CASSPRALEGTQYF. The CDR3, as DNA: TGTGCCAGCAGCCCACGGGCCTTGGAGGGGACCCAGTACTTC. The gene calls are TRBV11-2 and TRBJ2-5; tentative D call: TRBD2 (6 bases). Germline loops: CDR1 SGHAT, CDR2 FQNNGV. The CDR3 has 14 residues. V dropped 5 bases and J dropped 7 bases, with 17 bases sitting between them.

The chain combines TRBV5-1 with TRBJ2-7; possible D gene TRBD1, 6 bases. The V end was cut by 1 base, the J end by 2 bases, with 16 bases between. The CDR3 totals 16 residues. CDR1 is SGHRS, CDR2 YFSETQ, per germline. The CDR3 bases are TGCGCCAGCAGCTTGTTAGGGAACAGGGTGACCTACGAGCAGTACTTC. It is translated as CASSLLGNRVTYEQYF.

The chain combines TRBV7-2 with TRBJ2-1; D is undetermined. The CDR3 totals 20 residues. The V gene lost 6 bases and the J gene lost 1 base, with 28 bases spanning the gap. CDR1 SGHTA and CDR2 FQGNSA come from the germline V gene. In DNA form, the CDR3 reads TGTGCCAGCAGTTTTGCCCCTCCCGGCACTCGGCCCCGTTCCTACAATGAGCAGTTCTTC. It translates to CASSFAPPGTRPRSYNEQFF.

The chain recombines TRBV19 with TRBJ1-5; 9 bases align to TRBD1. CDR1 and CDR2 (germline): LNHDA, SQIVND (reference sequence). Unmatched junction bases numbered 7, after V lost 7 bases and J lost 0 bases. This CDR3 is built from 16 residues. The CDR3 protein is CASKPGQGHSNQPQHF. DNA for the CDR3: TGTGCCAGTAAACCGGGACAGGGACATAGCAATCAGCCCCAGCATTTT.

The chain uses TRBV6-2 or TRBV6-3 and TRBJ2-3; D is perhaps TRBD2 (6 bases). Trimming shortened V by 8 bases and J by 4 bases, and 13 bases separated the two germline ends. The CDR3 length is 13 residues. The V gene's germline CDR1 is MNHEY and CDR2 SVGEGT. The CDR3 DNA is TGTGCCAGCCGAGCGGGCATCCCAGATACGCAGTATTTT. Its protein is CASRAGIPDTQYF.

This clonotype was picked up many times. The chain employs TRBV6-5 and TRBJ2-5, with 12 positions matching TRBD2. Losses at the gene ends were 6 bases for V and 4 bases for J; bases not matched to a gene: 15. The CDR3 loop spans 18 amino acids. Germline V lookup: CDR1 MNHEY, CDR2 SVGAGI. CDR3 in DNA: TGTGCCAGCAGCCCGGGTTTCTCTAGCGGGGGGGCCGCAGAGACCCAGTACTTC. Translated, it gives CASSPGFSSGGAAETQYF.

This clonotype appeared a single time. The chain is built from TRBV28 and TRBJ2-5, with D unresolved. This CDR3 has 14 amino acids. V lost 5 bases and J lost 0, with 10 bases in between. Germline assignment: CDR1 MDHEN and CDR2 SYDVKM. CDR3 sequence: CASSGAGYQETQYF. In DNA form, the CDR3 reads TGTGCCAGCAGTGGAGCCGGGTACCAAGAGACCCAGTACTTC.

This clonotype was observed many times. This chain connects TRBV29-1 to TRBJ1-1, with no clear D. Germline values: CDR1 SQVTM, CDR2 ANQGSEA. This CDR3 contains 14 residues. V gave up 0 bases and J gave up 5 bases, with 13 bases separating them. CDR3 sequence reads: CSVEEQVRITEAFF. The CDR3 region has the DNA TGCAGCGTTGAAGAGCAGGTCCGGATAACTGAAGCTTTCTTT.